This TCR beta chain was identified in a study of response to subunit inactivated influenza vaccine. From the RT-PCR reads, TCRdb called clonotypes with MiXCR, one entry per CDR3 protein. In the table there are about 310,000 distinct CDR3 sequences, 22% of which are singletons. Study-wide findings and caveats: The study's authors posited that every seasonal influenza vaccination enlists few new T cells.

Per germline, CDR1 SGDLS and CDR2 YYNGEE. The CDR3 totals 16 residues. J was trimmed by 2 bases and V by 0 bases; bases with no gene match: 3. As concerns this clonotype: The antigen is undetermined.

The sequence was collected from a man aged 50 to 69 who received an inactivated influenza vaccine. The sample in question was PBMCs from blood, obtained roughly 20 months after vaccination. The rearrangement joins TRBV9 to TRBJ2-1, with 9 bases lining up with TRBD2. CDR3 residues: CASSVGGGGAYNEQFF. DNA for the CDR3: TGTGCCAGCAGCGTAGGAGGCGGGGGGGCCTACAATGAGCAGTTCTTC.